This T cell receptor beta chain was sequenced for a study of blood T cell repertoires in COVID-19. Study details: Acute and convalescent COVID-19 specimens originated in the United States, Italy and Spain. T cells, B-cell-depleted T cells, or PBMCs supplied cDNA or gDNA.

In the authors' workflow: Nucleated cell number was recorded as an estimate derived from reference gene primer amplification. This table comes from immunoSEQ multiplex PCR, and its TCRdb copy is limited to in-frame clones, with some not included. V and J calls and clone size are given by that table; D and trimming were obtained from the DNA. This table has some 180,000 clones, about 80% appearing once. The CDR3 runs 15 residues. The V gene's germline CDR1 is SGHTA and CDR2 FQGTGA. With 5 bases clipped from V and 5 bases from J, the junction kept 6 bases outside the gene matches. This sequence originates from a woman between 45 and 65 years old with active or convalescent COVID-19. This chain uses TRBV7-3 with TRBJ2-1; 10 nucleotides agree with TRBD2. Material for sequencing was peripheral blood. The CDR3 is CASSLLAGPNNEQFF. CDR3 in DNA: TGTGCCAGCAGCCTACTAGCGGGGCCAAACAATGAGCAGTTCTTC. The full variable domain, completed using reference TRBV7-3 and TRBJ2-1, is GAGVSQTPSNKVTEKGKYVELRCDPISGHTALYWYRQSLGQGPEFLIYFQGTGAADDSGLPNDRFFAVRPEGSVSTLKIQRTERGDSAVYLCASSLLAGPNNEQFFGPGTRLTVL.